Presented here are 5 T cell receptor beta chains from one specimen sequenced in a study of blood T cell repertoires in COVID-19. Libraries were prepared by immunoSEQ multiplex PCR; TCRdb keeps only in-frame clonotypes and omits some of them. The data contain about 250,000 clones, 65% to 90% of them singletons. The sample taken for sequencing was PBMCs or T cells enriched from blood (not recorded which). Source of these receptors: a woman between 45 and 60 years old with acute COVID-19.

The chain joins TRBV7-9 to TRBJ1-6; TRBD1 is a possible D gene (5 bases). V was trimmed by 5 bases and J by 10 bases, leaving 15 bases between them. In germline, CDR1 is SEHNR, CDR2 FQNEAQ (reference sequence). The length of the CDR3 is 14 residues. The CDR3 coding sequence is TGTGCCAGCAGCCCCCCCCCAGGGCAATCACCCCTCCACTTT. Translating it yields CASSPPPGQSPLHF.

The CDR3 DNA reads TGTGCCAGCAGCTTACTACGGGACAGGTCTACGAACACTGAAGCTTTCTTT. Protein: CASSLLRDRSTNTEAFF. V is TRBV7-8 and J is TRBJ1-1; TRBD1 agrees at 8 bases. Germline trimming cut 2 bases from V and 1 base from J; bases unmatched to any gene: 9. CDR1 is SGHVS and CDR2 is FQNEAQ in the germline V gene. The CDR3 has 17 amino acids.

The V gene is TRBV24-1, the J gene TRBJ1-1; D gene unclear. The CDR3 sequence is 17 residues long. CDR1 and CDR2 (germline): KGHDR, SFDVKD. Between the trimmed V and J ends, which lost 3 bases and 5 bases, there was a span of 21 bases. CDR3 bases: TGTGCCACCAGTGATCCGATTTATAGGTCCACCGGGACTGAAGCTTTCTTT. It translates to CATSDPIYRSTGTEAFF.

The chain combines TRBV5-5 with TRBJ2-1, with D possibly being TRBD2 (7 bases). CDR1 is SGHKS, CDR2 YYEKEE, per germline (reference sequence). V lost 4 bases, J lost 7 bases, and 21 bases lay in between. The CDR3 has 16 amino acids. The CDR3 region has the DNA TGTGCCAGCAGCGCACGGGGGGACAAGGTGAATAATGAGCAGTTCTTC. This codes for CASSARGDKVNNEQFF.

This clone was counted once. The chain has TRBV24-1 and TRBJ2-3; 7 bases agree with TRBD1. Germline V gene lookup returns CDR1 KGHDR and CDR2 SFDVKD. Trimming removed 5 bases from V and 4 bases from J; junction bases left unmatched: 5. The CDR3 is made up of 14 amino acids. The CDR3 loop is CATSVDRVPDTQYF. Written as DNA, the CDR3 is TGTGCCACCAGTGTCGACAGGGTTCCAGATACGCAGTATTTT.